This paragraph covers one TCR beta chain sequence. The data are from a study of blood T cell repertoires in COVID-19. Study at large: The origin of the acute and convalescent COVID-19 samples was the United States, Italy and Spain. The cDNA or gDNA used as material had been derived from T cells, B-cell-depleted T cells, or PBMCs.

The CDR3 has 12 residues. The V and J ends lost 4 bases and 3 bases respectively, with 8 bases between them. Germline V lookup: CDR1 SQVTM, CDR2 ANQGSEA. Original handling: Reference gene primer amplification in the assay estimated nucleated cell counts. Assay: immunoSEQ multiplex PCR; the TCRdb copy retains only in-frame clones and omits some. Clonal size and the V and J genes are those of that table, whereas D and trimming came from the DNA. The table has around 26,000 clones, over 80% seen once; the top ten hold 2.5% to 3%. The specimen sequenced was peripheral blood. This clonotype originated in a human donor in a cohort sampled during active COVID-19. The chain couples TRBV29-1 to TRBJ2-3; the D gene is possibly TRBD2 (6 bases). The CDR3: CSVGRGTDTQYF. In DNA, the CDR3 is TGCAGCGTTGGGAGGGGAACAGATACGCAGTATTTT.